The sample holds many counts of the clone carrying this TCR beta chain. The CDR3 is 16 amino acids. CDR1 and CDR2 from the germline V gene are SGHTA and FQGNSA. V was pared by 0 bases and J by 1 base, with 11 bases between. The data belong to a study of glioma-infiltrating T cells. The iRepertoire nested amplicon-rescue multiplex PCR amplified TCR alpha and beta CDR3s from RNA. One-step reverse transcription and amplification started from approximately 100-400 ng of tissue mRNA or PBMC total RNA. TCRdb analysed the multiplex PCR reads with MiXCR anew, one entry per CDR3 protein. The repertoire holds over 70,000 distinct CDR3 sequences, less than 30% seen once, with more than 6.5% in the top ten.

Sequenced: glioma tissue, nonneoplastic brain tissue, or PBMCs (not recorded which). The chain carries TRBV7-2 and TRBJ2-3; possible D gene TRBD1, 5 bases. This receptor was taken from a human donor with low-grade glioma or glioblastoma, undergoing nonglioma brain surgery, or in good health (not recorded which). The CDR3 coding sequence is TGTGCCAGCAGCTTAGCCCAGGGTGTAGGCACAGATACGCAGTATTTT. This gives the protein CASSLAQGVGTDTQYF.